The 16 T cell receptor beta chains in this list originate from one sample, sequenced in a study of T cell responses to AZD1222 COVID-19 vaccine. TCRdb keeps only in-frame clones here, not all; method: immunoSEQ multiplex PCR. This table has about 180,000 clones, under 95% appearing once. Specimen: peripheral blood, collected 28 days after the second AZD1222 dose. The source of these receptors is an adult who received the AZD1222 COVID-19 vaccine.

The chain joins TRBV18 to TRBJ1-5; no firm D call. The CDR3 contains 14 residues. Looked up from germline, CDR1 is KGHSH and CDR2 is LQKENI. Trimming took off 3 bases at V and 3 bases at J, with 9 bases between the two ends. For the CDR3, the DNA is TGTGCCAGCTCACCGGGCAGAAACAATCAGCCCCAGCATTTT. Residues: CASSPGRNNQPQHF.

The CDR3 region has the DNA TGTGCCAGCAGTTTACATAATGAAAAACTGTTTTTT. It is translated as CASSLHNEKLFF. V usage is TRBV12-3 or TRBV12-4 and J usage is TRBJ1-4; no reliable D call. The CDR3 has 12 amino acids. Trimming took off 2 bases at V and 4 bases at J, with 2 bases between the two ends.

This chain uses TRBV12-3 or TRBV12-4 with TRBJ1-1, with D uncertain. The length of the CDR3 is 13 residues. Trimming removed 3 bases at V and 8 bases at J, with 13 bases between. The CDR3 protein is CASSFPQAQEAFF. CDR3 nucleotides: TGTGCCAGCAGTTTCCCCCAGGCCCAAGAAGCTTTCTTT.

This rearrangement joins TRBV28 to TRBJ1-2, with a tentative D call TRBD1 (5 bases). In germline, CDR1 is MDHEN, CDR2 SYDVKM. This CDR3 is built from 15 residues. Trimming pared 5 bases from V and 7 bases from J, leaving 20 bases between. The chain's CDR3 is CASSIPRGGGVGYTF. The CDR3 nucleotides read TGTGCCAGCAGTATCCCCCGGGGTGGGGGGGTTGGCTACACCTTC.

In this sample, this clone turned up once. The CDR3 DNA reads TGTGCCAGCAGTGAAGTTCTAGCGGGAGTAGGTGGAGATACGCAGTATTTT. Its translation: CASSEVLAGVGGDTQYF. V and J are TRBV2 and TRBJ2-3; 10 bases match TRBD2. The junction had 9 bases not matched to a gene; V was cut back by 1 base and J by 5 bases. This CDR3 is 17 amino acids long. Germline CDR1 reads SNHLY; CDR2 reads FYNNEI.

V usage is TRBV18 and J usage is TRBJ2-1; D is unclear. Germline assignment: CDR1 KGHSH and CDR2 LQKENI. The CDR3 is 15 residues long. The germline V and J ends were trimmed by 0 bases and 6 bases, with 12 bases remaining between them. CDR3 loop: CASSPPGFTSNEQFF. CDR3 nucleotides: TGTGCCAGCTCACCACCGGGATTTACTTCCAATGAGCAGTTCTTC.

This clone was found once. DNA of the CDR3: TGCGCCAGCAGCTTGGAGGACAGCCCTGGAAACACCATATATTTT. Its protein product is CASSLEDSPGNTIYF. The V call is TRBV5-1, the J call TRBJ1-3, with D tentatively TRBD1 (6 bases). Germline V gives CDR1 SGHRS, CDR2 YFSETQ. The CDR3 spans 15 residues. The ends were cut back, 0 bases at V and 2 bases at J, with 9 bases in the middle.

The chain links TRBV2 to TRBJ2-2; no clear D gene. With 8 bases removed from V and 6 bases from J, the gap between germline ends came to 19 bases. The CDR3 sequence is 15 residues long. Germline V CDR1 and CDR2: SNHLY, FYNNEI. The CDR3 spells CASGTGIIGPGELFF. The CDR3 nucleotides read TGTGCCAGCGGAACGGGCATAATAGGTCCCGGGGAGCTGTTTTTT.

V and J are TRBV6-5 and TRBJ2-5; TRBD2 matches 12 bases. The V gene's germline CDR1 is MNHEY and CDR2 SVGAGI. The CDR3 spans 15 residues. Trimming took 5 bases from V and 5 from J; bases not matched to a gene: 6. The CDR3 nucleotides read TGTGCCAGCAGTCCTAGCGGGAGGGCGAGGGAGACCCAGTACTTC. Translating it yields CASSPSGRARETQYF.

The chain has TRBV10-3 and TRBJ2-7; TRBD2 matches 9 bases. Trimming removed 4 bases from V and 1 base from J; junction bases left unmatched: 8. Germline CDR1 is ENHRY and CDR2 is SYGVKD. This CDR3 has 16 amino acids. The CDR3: CAISGGLAGGSYEQYF. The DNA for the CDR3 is TGTGCCATCAGTGGGGGACTAGCCGGGGGATCCTACGAGCAGTACTTC.

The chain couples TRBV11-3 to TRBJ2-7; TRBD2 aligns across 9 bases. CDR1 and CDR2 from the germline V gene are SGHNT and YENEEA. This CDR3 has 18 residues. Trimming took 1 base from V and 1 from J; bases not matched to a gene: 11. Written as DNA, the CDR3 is TGTGCCAGCAGCTTAGCTTTGGGGACTAGCCTTCTATCCTACGAGCAGTACTTC. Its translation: CASSLALGTSLLSYEQYF.

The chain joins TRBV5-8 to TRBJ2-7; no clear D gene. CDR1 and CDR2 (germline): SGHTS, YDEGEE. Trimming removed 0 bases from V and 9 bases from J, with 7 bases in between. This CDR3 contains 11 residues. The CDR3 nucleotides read TGTGCCAGCAGCTTGGAAACCGCGCAGTACTTC. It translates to CASSLETAQYF.

The CDR3 nucleotides are TGTGCCAGCTCGCCGGGGGCAGGGTGGAGTGGCTACACCTTC. It specifies CASSPGAGWSGYTF. The chain links TRBV18 to TRBJ1-2; the D gene is possibly TRBD1 (6 bases). The CDR3 is 14 amino acids. Trimming left V 6 bases short and J 7 bases short, with 18 bases between. The germline V gene encodes CDR1 KGHSH and CDR2 LQKENI.

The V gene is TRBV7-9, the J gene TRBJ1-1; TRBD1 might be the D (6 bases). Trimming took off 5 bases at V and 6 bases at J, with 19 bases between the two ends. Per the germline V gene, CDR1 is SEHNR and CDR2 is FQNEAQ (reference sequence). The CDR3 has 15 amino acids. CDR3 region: CASSLVQGPASEAFF. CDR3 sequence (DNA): TGTGCCAGCAGCCTCGTACAGGGCCCTGCGTCTGAAGCTTTCTTT.

CDR3 in DNA: TGTGCCAGCAGCCAACAGGGGTCGGCGGTCAGTGGCTACACCTTC. Its translation: CASSQQGSAVSGYTF. The gene calls are TRBV3-1 (or the pseudogene TRBV3-2) and TRBJ1-2; perhaps TRBD1 as D (6 bases). The CDR3 contains 15 residues. CDR1 and CDR2 (germline): LGHDT, YNNKEL (reference sequence). Deletions cut 2 bases from V and 7 bases from J, with 17 bases between.

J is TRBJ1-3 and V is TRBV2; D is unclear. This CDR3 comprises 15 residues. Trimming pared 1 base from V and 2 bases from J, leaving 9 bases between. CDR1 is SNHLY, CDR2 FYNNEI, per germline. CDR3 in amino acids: CASSEDGITGNTIYF. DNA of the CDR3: TGTGCCAGCAGTGAAGATGGGATTACTGGAAACACCATATATTTT.